The 15 T cell receptor beta chains below come from one sample, sequenced in a study of radiotherapy plus CTLA-4 blockade in lung cancer. The assay was immunoSEQ multiplex PCR, and TCRdb's table has in-frame clones only and misses some. There are 35,000 to 45,000 clones in the sample; 60% to 80% occur only once, and roughly 3% lies in the top ten. This specimen consisted of peripheral blood, obtained from a patient treated with radiotherapy plus ipilimumab. The source is a human donor with non-small cell lung cancer whose response to radiotherapy plus ipilimumab could not be evaluated.

The V gene is TRBV5-1, the J gene TRBJ2-5; the D is unclear. This CDR3 spans 14 amino acids. The germline V and J ends were trimmed by 3 bases and 0 bases, with 9 bases remaining between them. Germline CDR1 is SGHRS and CDR2 is YFSETQ. CDR3 sequence (DNA): TGCGCCAGCAGCTCCGACGACTACCAAGAGACCCAGTACTTC. As protein: CASSSDDYQETQYF.

The V call is TRBV6-1, the J call TRBJ2-3, with D tentatively TRBD2 (6 bases). This CDR3 contains 12 residues. The germline CDR1 and CDR2 sequences are MNHNS and SASEGT. The germline V and J ends were trimmed by 6 bases and 6 bases, with 10 bases remaining between them. The CDR3 nucleotides are TGTGCCAGCAGCCTACGGGGGGATACGCAGTATTTT. It translates to CASSLRGDTQYF.

The chain joins TRBV27 to TRBJ2-7; tentative D call: TRBD2 (6 bases). V was pared by 6 bases and J by 4 bases, with 22 bases between. Germline V lookup: CDR1 MNHEY, CDR2 SMNVEV (reference sequence). The CDR3 has 16 amino acids. The CDR3 loop reads CASRFKPGLTIYEQYF. The DNA for the CDR3 is TGTGCCAGCAGGTTCAAGCCGGGACTGACAATATACGAGCAGTACTTC.

The chain has TRBV5-1 and TRBJ2-3, with D perhaps TRBD2 (6 bases). CDR3 size: 19 residues. Trimming stripped 4 bases from V and 4 bases from J, with 28 bases between. The germline gives CDR1 SGHRS, CDR2 YFSETQ. The CDR3 protein is CASSQVLPGAQVLPDTQYF. The CDR3 bases are TGCGCCAGCAGCCAAGTCCTTCCGGGAGCTCAAGTCCTCCCAGATACGCAGTATTTT.

The V and J genes are TRBV6-5 and TRBJ1-2; 7 bases map to TRBD1. Germline CDR1 is MNHEY and CDR2 is SVGAGI. V dropped 3 bases and J dropped 8; count of bases not matched to a gene: 6. There are 13 residues in the CDR3. CDR3 protein: CASSYPTGRGYTF. CDR3 sequence (DNA): TGTGCCAGCAGTTATCCGACAGGGAGGGGCTACACCTTC.

In the case of this clone: The junction departs from germline at one end; a sequencing error may be responsible. This chain uses TRBV30 with TRBJ1-1; 7 nucleotides match TRBD1. Germline V lookup: CDR1 GTSNPN, CDR2 SVGIG (reference sequence). This CDR3 is 15 amino acids long. The CDR3 DNA reads as TGTGCCTGGTCGCCTCGGGACAGTAAGAACCCTGAAGCTTTCTTT. Translated, it gives CAWSPRDSKNPEAFF.

The genes are TRBV2 and TRBJ2-2; 8 bases map to TRBD1. J was trimmed by 4 bases and V by 5 bases; bases with no gene match: 9. CDR1 and CDR2 from the germline V gene are SNHLY and FYNNEI. The CDR3 covers 16 residues. The CDR3 region is CASSTYGTGSTGELFF. CDR3 sequence (DNA): TGTGCCAGCAGTACCTACGGGACAGGTAGCACCGGGGAGCTGTTTTTT.

The genes are TRBV7-9 and TRBJ2-1, with D maybe TRBD2 (5 bases). This CDR3 region has 14 residues. The germline V gene has CDR1 SEHNR and CDR2 FQNEAQ (reference sequence). The ends were cut back, 1 base at V and 10 bases at J, with 14 bases in the middle. DNA of the CDR3: TGTGCCAGCAGCTTAGTGGCCGGACTGTTCGAGCAGTTCTTC. Encoded protein: CASSLVAGLFEQFF.

Here the CDR3 DNA reads TGTGCCAGCAGCTTAGCGGGGGGACCCTACAATGAGCAGTTCTTC. This codes for CASSLAGGPYNEQFF. The chain is built from TRBV7-7 and TRBJ2-1, with D possibly being TRBD2 (6 bases). Germline loops: CDR1 SSHAT, CDR2 FNYEAQ (reference sequence). The V gene lost 0 bases and the J gene lost 2 bases, with 8 bases spanning the gap. The CDR3 is 15 amino acids.

The chain employs TRBV6-4 and TRBJ2-1; tentatively, D is TRBD2 (6 bases). The germline gives CDR1 MRHNA, CDR2 SNTAGT. V lost 3 bases and J 6 bases, leaving 15 bases between the germline ends. This CDR3 contains 15 residues. DNA for the CDR3: TGTGCCAGCAGTGAAAGGGGAGTCGGGGGCAATGAGCAGTTCTTC. The encoded protein is CASSERGVGGNEQFF.

The J gene is TRBJ2-3, the V gene TRBV4-3; TRBD2 agrees at 8 bases. The CDR3 has 15 residues. Germline-derived CDR1 and CDR2 are LGHNA and YSLEER. With 1 base clipped from V and 4 bases from J, the junction kept 4 bases outside the gene matches. The CDR3 DNA is TGCGCCAGCAGCCAAGGTAACGGGAGGGCAGATACGCAGTATTTT. Translated: CASSQGNGRADTQYF.

This sequence joins TRBV11-2 and TRBJ2-1; 7 nucleotides agree with TRBD2. V trimming: 4 bases; J trimming: 6 bases; junction bases outside the gene matches: 9. The CDR3 length is 15 residues. CDR1 and CDR2 from the germline V gene are SGHAT and FQNNGV. The DNA of the CDR3 is TGTGCCAGCAGCTCGGGGGGTCCCAATCTCAATGAGCAGTTCTTC. As protein: CASSSGGPNLNEQFF.

V usage is TRBV5-4 and J usage is TRBJ2-7; no clear D. Trimming took 3 bases from V and 5 from J, leaving 9 bases between them. Germline V lookup: CDR1 SGHNT, CDR2 YYREEE (reference sequence). CDR3 size: 12 residues. CDR3 DNA sequence: TGTGCCAGCAGCTCCAGGCTCCACGAGCAGTACTTC. Translated: CASSSRLHEQYF.

This chain links TRBV6-5 with TRBJ2-7; a possible D gene is TRBD2 (5 bases). Germline CDR1 MNHEY, CDR2 SVGAGI. V gave up 5 bases and J gave up 2 bases, with 7 bases separating them. CDR3 length equals 12 residues. CDR3 DNA: TGTGCCAGCAGTCCCGGGACCTACGAGCAGTACTTC. Amino acids: CASSPGTYEQYF.

The V call is TRBV7-2, the J call TRBJ2-1, with TRBD2 matching over 9 bases. The germline CDR1 and CDR2 sequences are SGHTA and FQGNSA. With 6 bases clipped from V and 3 bases from J, the junction kept 6 bases outside the gene matches. The CDR3 contains 15 residues. CDR3 protein: CASRIAGVLYNEQFF. The CDR3 coding sequence is TGTGCCAGCAGGATAGCGGGAGTGCTCTACAATGAGCAGTTCTTC. Combining the CDR3 with reference TRBV7-2 and TRBJ2-1 gives the whole variable domain GAGVSQSPSNKVTEKGKDVELRCDPISGHTALYWYRQSLGQGLEFLIYFQGNSAPDKSGLPSDRFSAERTGGSVSTLTIQRTQQEDSAVYLCASRIAGVLYNEQFFGPGTRLTVL.